This T cell receptor beta chain is drawn from a study of response to subunit inactivated influenza vaccine. TCRdb used MiXCR to reprocess the RT-PCR reads, holding one entry per CDR3 protein. In the table there are roughly 500,000 distinct CDR3 sequences, under 30% of which are singletons. The CDR3 covers 14 residues. Germline CDR1 is DFQATT and CDR2 is SNEGSKA (reference sequence). V dropped 3 bases and J dropped 2 bases, with 13 bases sitting between them. Another study also made use of these data, one on T cells expressing NK-cell markers. This second report adds: With UMIs, 5'RACE template switching was used to make TCR beta cDNA. The eight sequenced donors comprised seven who were HCMV-seropositive and one who was seronegative.

The clonotype was recovered from a man over 45 who received an inactivated influenza vaccine. The chain employs TRBV20-1 and TRBJ2-5; D perhaps matches TRBD1 (6 bases). This specimen consisted of CD4+ T cells sorted from PBMCs, obtained approximately 12 days after vaccination. The CDR3 sequence is CSARGPTGQETQYF. The CDR3 bases are TGCAGTGCTAGGGGTCCCACAGGGCAAGAGACCCAGTACTTC.